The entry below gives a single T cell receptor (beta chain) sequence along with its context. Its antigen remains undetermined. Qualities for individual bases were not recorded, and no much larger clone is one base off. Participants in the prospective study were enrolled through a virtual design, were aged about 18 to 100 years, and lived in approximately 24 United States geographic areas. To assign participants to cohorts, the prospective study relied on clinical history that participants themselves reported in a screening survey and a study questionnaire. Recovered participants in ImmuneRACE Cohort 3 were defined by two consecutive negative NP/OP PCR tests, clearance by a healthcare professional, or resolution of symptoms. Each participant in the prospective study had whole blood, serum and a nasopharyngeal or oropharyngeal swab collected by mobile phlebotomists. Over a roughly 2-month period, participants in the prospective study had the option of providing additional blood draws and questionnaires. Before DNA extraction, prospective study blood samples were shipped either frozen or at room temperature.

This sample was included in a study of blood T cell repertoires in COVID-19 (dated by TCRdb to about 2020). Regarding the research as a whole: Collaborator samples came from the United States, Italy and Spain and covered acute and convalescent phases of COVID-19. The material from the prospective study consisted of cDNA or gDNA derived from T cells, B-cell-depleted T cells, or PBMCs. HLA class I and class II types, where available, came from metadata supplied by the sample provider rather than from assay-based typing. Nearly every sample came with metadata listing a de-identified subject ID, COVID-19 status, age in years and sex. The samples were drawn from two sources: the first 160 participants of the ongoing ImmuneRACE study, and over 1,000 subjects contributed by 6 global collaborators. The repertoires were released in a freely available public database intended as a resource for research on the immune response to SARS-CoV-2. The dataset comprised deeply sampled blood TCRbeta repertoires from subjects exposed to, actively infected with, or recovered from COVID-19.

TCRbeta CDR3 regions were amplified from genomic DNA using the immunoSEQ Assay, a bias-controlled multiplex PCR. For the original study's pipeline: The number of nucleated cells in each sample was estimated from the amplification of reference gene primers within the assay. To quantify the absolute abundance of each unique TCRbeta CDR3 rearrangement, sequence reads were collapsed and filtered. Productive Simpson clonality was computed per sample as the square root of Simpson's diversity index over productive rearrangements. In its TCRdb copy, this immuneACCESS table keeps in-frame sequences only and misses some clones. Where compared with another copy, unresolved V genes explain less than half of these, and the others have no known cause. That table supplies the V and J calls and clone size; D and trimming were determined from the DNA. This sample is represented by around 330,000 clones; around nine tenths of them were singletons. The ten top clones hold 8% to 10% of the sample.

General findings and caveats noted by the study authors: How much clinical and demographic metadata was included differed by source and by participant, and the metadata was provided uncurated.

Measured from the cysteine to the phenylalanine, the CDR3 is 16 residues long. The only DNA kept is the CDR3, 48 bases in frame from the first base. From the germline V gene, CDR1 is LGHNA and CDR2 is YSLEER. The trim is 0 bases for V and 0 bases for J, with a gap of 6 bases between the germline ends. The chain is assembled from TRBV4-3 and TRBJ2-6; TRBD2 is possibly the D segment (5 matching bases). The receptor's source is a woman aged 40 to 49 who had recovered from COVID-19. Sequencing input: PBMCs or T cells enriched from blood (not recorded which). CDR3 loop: CASSQESGSGANVLTF. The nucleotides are TGCGCCAGCAGCCAAGAAAGCGGCTCTGGGGCCAACGTCCTGACTTTC.